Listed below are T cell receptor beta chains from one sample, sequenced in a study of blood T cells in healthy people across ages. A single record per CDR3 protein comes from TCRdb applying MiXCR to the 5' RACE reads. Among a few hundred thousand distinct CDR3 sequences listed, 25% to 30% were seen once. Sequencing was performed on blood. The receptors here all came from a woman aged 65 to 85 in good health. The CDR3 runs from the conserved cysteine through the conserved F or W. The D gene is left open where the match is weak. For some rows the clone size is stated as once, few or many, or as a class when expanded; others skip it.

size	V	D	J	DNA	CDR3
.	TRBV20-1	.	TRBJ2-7	TGCAGTGCTGAGATGGGGAGCTCCTACGAGCAGTACTTC	CSAEMGSSYEQYF
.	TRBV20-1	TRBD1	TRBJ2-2	TGCAGTGCTAGGGGACAGGCGAACACCGGGGAGCTGTTTTTT	CSARGQANTGELFF
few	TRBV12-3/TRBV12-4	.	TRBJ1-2	TGTGCCAGCAGTTTAGTCGAGCCCCTATATGGCTACACCTTC	CASSLVEPLYGYTF
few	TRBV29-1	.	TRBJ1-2	TGCAGCGTTGGTCTCGCCCTTAGGGGACCAGTCAGCTATGGCTACACCTTC	CSVGLALRGPVSYGYTF
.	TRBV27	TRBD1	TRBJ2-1	TGTGCCAGCAGAGATCATCTGACAGGGGTGAGCAATGAGCAGTTCTTC	CASRDHLTGVSNEQFF
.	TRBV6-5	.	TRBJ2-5	TGTGCCAGCAAGCAGGGGCAAGAGACCCAGTACTTC	CASKQGQETQYF
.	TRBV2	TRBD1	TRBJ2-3	TGTGCCAGCAGTGATCGGGCCGGGGCAGGGGGCGCGGATACGCAGTATTTT	CASSDRAGAGGADTQYF
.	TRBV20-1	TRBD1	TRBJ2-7	TGCAGTGCTTTCCGGGACAGGGGCTACGAGCAGTACTTC	CSAFRDRGYEQYF
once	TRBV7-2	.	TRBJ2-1	TGTGCCAGCAGCTTACTTGGTCAGGGTGGGGATGAGCAGTTCTTC	CASSLLGQGGDEQFF
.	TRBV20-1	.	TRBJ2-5	TGCAGTGCTAGAGATAGAAGACTAGGGGAGAGTTTACCCCAGTACTTC	CSARDRRLGESLPQYF
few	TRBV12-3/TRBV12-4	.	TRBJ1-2	TGTGCCAGCACCACGGGGGAGTATGGCTATACCTTC	CASTTGEYGYTF
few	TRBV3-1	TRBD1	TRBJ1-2	TGTGCCAGCCAAGGGACAGGGGGACGCGGCTACACCTTC	CASQGTGGRGYTF
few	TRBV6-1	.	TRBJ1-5	TGTGCCTGCAGTGATCAGTTAGGTGGTAATCAGCCCCAGCATTTT	CACSDQLGGNQPQHF
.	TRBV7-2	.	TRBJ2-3	TGTGCCAGCAGCTTGCTCCTCCTAGCGAGGGCCCGCACAGATACGCAGTATTTT	CASSLLLLARARTDTQYF
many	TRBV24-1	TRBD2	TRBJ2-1	TGTGCCACCAGTGATTCTAGCGGGGGGGCTCTTGAGCAGTTCTTC	CATSDSSGGALEQFF
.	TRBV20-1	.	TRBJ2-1	TGCAGTGCTAGGAGGGGGTTCTCCTACAATGAGCAGTTCTTC	CSARRGFSYNEQFF
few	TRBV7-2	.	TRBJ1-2	TGTGCCAGCACTACTGGACAGAACTATGGCTACACCTTC	CASTTGQNYGYTF
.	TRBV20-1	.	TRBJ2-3	TGCAGTGCTAAAAGTGGGGGATTTGCAGATACGCAGTATTTT	CSAKSGGFADTQYF
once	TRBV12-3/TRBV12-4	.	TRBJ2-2	TGTGCCAGCAGTATAGGGGTGAACACCGGGGAGCTGTTTTTT	CASSIGVNTGELFF
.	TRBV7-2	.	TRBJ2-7	TGTGCCAGCAGCCTCCAGAATACGGGCTCCTACGAGCAGTACTTC	CASSLQNTGSYEQYF
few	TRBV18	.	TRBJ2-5	TGTGCCAGCTTCAAAGGGGAGACCCAGTACTTC	CASFKGETQYF
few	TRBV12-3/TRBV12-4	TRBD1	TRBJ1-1	TGTGCCAGCAGTTTCCCACAGGGGGAGCGCGGGAACACTGAAGCTTTCTTT	CASSFPQGERGNTEAFF
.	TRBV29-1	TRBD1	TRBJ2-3	TGCAGCGTTGAAGCAGACAGGGGGTTCACAGATACGCAGTATTTT	CSVEADRGFTDTQYF
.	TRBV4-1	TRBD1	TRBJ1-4	TGCGCCAGCAGCCAACAGGGGGCGAGGGAAAAACTGTTTTTT	CASSQQGAREKLFF